This TCR beta chain was captured by sequencing in a study of blood T cell repertoires in COVID-19. Study details: COVID-19 samples from acute and convalescent phases originated in the United States, Italy and Spain.

The table came from immunoSEQ multiplex PCR; TCRdb's copy has only in-frame clones and leaves some out. The sample contains about 260,000 clones, more than 75% of which appear only once. Germline CDR1 reads SQVTM; CDR2 reads ANQGSEA. This CDR3 contains 13 residues. The V and J ends lost 5 bases and 2 bases, in that order; junction bases with no gene match: 4. This clonotype originated in a man in his forties who had recovered from COVID-19. This chain joins TRBV29-1 and TRBJ2-3; TRBD2 aligns across 7 bases. The sequenced material came from peripheral blood. The CDR3 sequence is CSVSGVNTDTQYF. DNA of the CDR3: TGCAGCGTTAGCGGGGTGAACACAGATACGCAGTATTTT.